This T cell receptor (beta chain) is from a study of CD8 T cells in Susac syndrome. The table lists this clonotype with a few counts. There are 15 residues in the CDR3. The junction had 1 base not matched to a gene; V was cut back by 3 bases and J by 2 bases. Germline CDR1 SGHNT, CDR2 YYREEE (reference sequence). After extraction with the RNeasy kit, roughly 0.5 to 1 ug of the RNA was reverse transcribed using random hexamers. Amplification of the TCR beta CDR3 was carried out by immunoSEQ multiplex PCR, which spanned a total of 54 Vbeta and 13 Jbeta segments. Each CDR3 protein is one row after TCRdb ran MiXCR on the immunoSEQ multiplex PCR reads. The sample records 180,000 or so distinct CDR3 sequences, 90% to 95% being singletons.

V usage is TRBV5-4 and J usage is TRBJ2-1; 11 bases agree with TRBD2. This TCR derives from a human donor with multiple sclerosis. Material for sequencing was CD4+ T cells from PBMCs. CDR3 sequence reads: CASSSTSGTYNEQFF. Here the CDR3 DNA reads TGTGCCAGCAGCTCGACTAGCGGGACCTACAATGAGCAGTTCTTC.